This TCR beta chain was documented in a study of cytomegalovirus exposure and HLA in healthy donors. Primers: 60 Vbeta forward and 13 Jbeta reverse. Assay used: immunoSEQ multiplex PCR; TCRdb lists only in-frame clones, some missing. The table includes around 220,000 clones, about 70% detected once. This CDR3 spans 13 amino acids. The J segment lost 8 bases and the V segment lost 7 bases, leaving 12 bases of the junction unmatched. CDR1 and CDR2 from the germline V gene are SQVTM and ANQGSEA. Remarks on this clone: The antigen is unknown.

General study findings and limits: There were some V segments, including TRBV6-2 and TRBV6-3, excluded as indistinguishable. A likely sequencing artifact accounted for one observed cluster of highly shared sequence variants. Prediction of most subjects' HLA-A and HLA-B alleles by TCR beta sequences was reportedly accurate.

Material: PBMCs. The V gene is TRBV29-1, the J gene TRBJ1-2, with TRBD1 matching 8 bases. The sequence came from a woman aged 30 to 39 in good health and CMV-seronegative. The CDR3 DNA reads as TGCAGCGCTGGGAGCAGGGGGCCGGGGGGCTACACCTTC. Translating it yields CSAGSRGPGGYTF.